The 22 T cell receptor beta chains below come from one sample, sequenced in a study of T cells in localized non-small cell lung cancer. This table comes from immunoSEQ multiplex PCR, and its TCRdb copy is limited to in-frame clones, with some not included. The sample has 35,000 to 45,000 clones; 75% to 85% are singletons. Specimen: PBMCs, collected before any cancer treatment. The receptor set was obtained from a woman aged 40 to 75 with stage II squamous cell lung carcinoma.

The gene calls are TRBV2 and TRBJ1-1, with a possible D match to TRBD1 (6 bases). Looked up from germline, CDR1 is SNHLY and CDR2 is FYNNEI. V lost 3 bases and J 10 bases, leaving 15 bases between the germline ends. The CDR3 length is 13 residues. The CDR3 DNA sequence: TGTGCCAGCAGTGACAATGGAGGGGGGGTAGCTTTCTTT. Encoded protein: CASSDNGGGVAFF.

V is TRBV5-1 and J is TRBJ2-7; the match to TRBD2 covers 13 bases. CDR3 length equals 15 residues. V was clipped by 3 bases and J by 6 bases; unmatched bases: 6. The germline V gene encodes CDR1 SGHRS and CDR2 YFSETQ. CDR3 coding DNA: TGCGCCAGCAGCTGGACTAGCGGGAGTGTCCTCGAGCAGTACTTC. It codes for CASSWTSGSVLEQYF.

The rearrangement uses TRBV18 and TRBJ1-1, with D hard to call. CDR1 KGHSH and CDR2 LQKENI come from the germline V gene. This CDR3 contains 13 residues. V gave up 5 bases and J gave up 0 bases, with 7 bases separating them. CDR3 DNA sequence: TGTGCCAGCTCATTAGACGTGAACACTGAAGCTTTCTTT. It encodes CASSLDVNTEAFF.

The chain joins TRBV5-4 to TRBJ2-7; D is perhaps TRBD1 or TRBD2 (5 bases each). Germline V CDR1 and CDR2: SGHNT, YYREEE (reference sequence). This CDR3 is built from 15 residues. Between the trimmed V and J ends, which lost 4 bases and 3 bases, there was a span of 17 bases. The CDR3 loop reads CASSPWGTVHYEQYF. DNA of the CDR3: TGTGCCAGCAGCCCGTGGGGGACGGTTCACTACGAGCAGTACTTC.

V and J are TRBV6-5 and TRBJ1-1, with D unresolved. The CDR3 contains 13 residues. From germline, CDR1 is MNHEY and CDR2 SVGAGI. V was trimmed by 6 bases and J by 1 base, leaving 9 bases between them. In DNA form, the CDR3 reads TGTGCCAGCAGCCTTGGACGGAACACTGAAGCTTTCTTT. This codes for CASSLGRNTEAFF.

This clone came up a few times. This chain connects TRBV7-6 to TRBJ2-1; TRBD2 might be the D (6 bases). The CDR3 length is 16 residues. Germline CDR1 reads SGHVS; CDR2 reads FNYEAQ. With 5 bases removed from V and 0 bases from J, the gap between germline ends came to 14 bases. The DNA for the CDR3 is TGTGCCAGCAGCACGGAGCGGGCGAGCTCCTACAATGAGCAGTTCTTC. Protein: CASSTERASSYNEQFF. Together with reference TRBV7-6 and TRBJ2-1, the CDR3 gives the full variable domain: GAGVSQSPRYKVTKRGQDVALRCDPISGHVSLYWYRQALGQGPEFLTYFNYEAQQDKSGLPNDRFSAERPEGSISTLTIQRTEQRDSAMYRCASSTERASSYNEQFFGPGTRLTVL.

The chain uses TRBV29-1 and TRBJ2-7; 11 bases match TRBD2. The J call is in doubt because the DNA end fits TRBJ2-1 better. CDR1 is SQVTM, CDR2 ANQGSEA, per germline. The CDR3 totals 17 residues. The CDR3 coding sequence is TGCAGCGTTGAGTCTAGCGGGAGGTTTTACTCCTACAATGAGCAGTTCTTC. Its translation: CSVESSGRFYSYNEQFF.

This clone was counted a single time. The chain uses TRBV9 and TRBJ2-2; 7 bases match TRBD1. Unmatched junction bases numbered 3, after V lost 0 bases and J lost 4 bases. This CDR3 spans 15 amino acids. The V gene's germline CDR1 is SGDLS and CDR2 YYNGEE. DNA of the CDR3: TGTGCCAGCAGCGTAGTCAGGGACAGCACCGGGGAGCTGTTTTTT. This codes for CASSVVRDSTGELFF.

This chain links TRBV13 with TRBJ1-2, with 10 bases lining up with TRBD1. The CDR3 is made up of 13 amino acids. V was pared by 4 bases and J by 7 bases, with 3 bases of the junction left unmatched. Germline V gives CDR1 PRHDT, CDR2 FYEKMQ (reference sequence). The DNA for the CDR3 is TGTGCCAGCAGCTCGGGACAGGGGATTGGCTACACCTTC. Its translation: CASSSGQGIGYTF.

The gene calls are TRBV19 and TRBJ2-5; TRBD1 aligns across 8 bases. Trimming cost V 6 bases and J 5 bases; bases outside gene matches: 20. The CDR3 spans 18 residues. Germline CDR1 LNHDA, CDR2 SQIVND (reference sequence). CDR3 nucleotides: TGTGCCAGTAGCCTCTCCGGGGCAGGGGGCGCATCCTGGGAGACCCAGTACTTC. Translated, it gives CASSLSGAGGASWETQYF.

The chain carries TRBV11-2 and TRBJ2-3, with D tentatively TRBD1 (6 bases). The CDR3 is made up of 16 amino acids. CDR1 and CDR2 (germline): SGHAT, FQNNGV. The V end lost 1 base, the J end lost 0 bases, and 11 bases lay between the germline ends. In DNA, the CDR3 is TGTGCCAGCAGCTTAGGTTACGGGACAAGCACAGATACGCAGTATTTT. Its protein product is CASSLGYGTSTDTQYF.

This chain connects TRBV2 to TRBJ2-3; D tentatively fits TRBD1 or TRBD2 (6 bases each). The CDR3 extends over 15 amino acids. V shed 2 bases and J shed 2 bases, with 11 bases lying between them. The germline V gene has CDR1 SNHLY and CDR2 FYNNEI. This CDR3 reads CASSEMRGVTDTQYF. CDR3 DNA sequence: TGTGCCAGCAGTGAAATGAGGGGGGTCACAGATACGCAGTATTTT.

This chain connects TRBV4-3 to TRBJ2-3; D is possibly TRBD2 (5 bases). V was cut by 2 bases and J by 0 bases, with 21 bases left in between. CDR1 and CDR2 (germline): LGHNA, YSLEER. This CDR3 has 19 amino acids. CDR3 sequence (DNA): TGCGCCAGCAGCCAATCGGCCCGGGGTGGAGTATCTAGCACAGATACGCAGTATTTT. It encodes CASSQSARGGVSSTDTQYF.

The rearrangement joins TRBV7-3 to TRBJ2-1, with 12 bases that match TRBD1. V shed 5 bases, J shed 8 bases, and the junction held 16 bases outside the gene matches. Germline assignment: CDR1 SGHTA and CDR2 FQGTGA. The CDR3 is made up of 18 amino acids. This CDR3 reads CASSPLGAGTGGFDEQFF. CDR3 nucleotides: TGTGCCAGCAGCCCCCTCGGGGCCGGGACAGGGGGCTTCGATGAGCAGTTCTTC.

CDR3 residues: CASSQAPRSGYTF. CDR3 DNA: TGTGCCAGCAGCCAAGCTCCGAGGAGTGGCTACACCTTC. The V gene is TRBV14, the J gene TRBJ1-2; D gene ambiguous. Trimming removed 1 base from V and 7 bases from J, with 10 bases in between. The CDR3 runs to 13 residues. Germline V gene sequence: CDR1 SGHDN, CDR2 FVKESK.

The rearrangement links TRBV6-1 to TRBJ2-5, with TRBD2 matching 9 bases. J lost 5 bases, V lost 5 bases, and 6 bases had no gene match. The CDR3 is 14 residues long. CDR1 MNHNS and CDR2 SASEGT come from the germline V gene. The CDR3 sequence is CASSLSGRLETQYF. DNA of the CDR3: TGTGCCAGCAGTCTGAGCGGGAGGCTGGAGACCCAGTACTTC.

CDR3: CASSLSGDTQYF. In DNA form, the CDR3 reads TGTGCCAGCAGTTTATCGGGTGATACGCAGTATTTT. The rearrangement links TRBV28 to TRBJ2-3; D is unresolved. V dropped 1 base and J dropped 6 bases, with 5 bases sitting between them. CDR1 is MDHEN and CDR2 is SYDVKM in the germline V gene. The length of the CDR3 is 12 residues. The complete variable domain, with remaining parts taken from reference TRBV28 and TRBJ2-3, reads DVKVTQSSRYLVKRTGEKVFLECVQDMDHENMFWYRQDPGLGLRLIYFSYDVKMKEKGDIPEGYSVSREKKERFSLILESASTNQTSMYLCASSLSGDTQYFGPGTRLTVL.

The V call is TRBV6-1, the J call TRBJ2-1, with TRBD2 matching over 11 bases. The germline V gene has CDR1 MNHNS and CDR2 SASEGT. Losses at the gene ends were 3 bases for V and 8 bases for J; bases not matched to a gene: 6. The CDR3 contains 15 residues. CDR3 residues: CASSELLAGVHEQFF. The CDR3 DNA is TGTGCCAGCAGTGAGTTACTAGCGGGAGTCCATGAGCAGTTCTTC.

In its sample, this clone was seen once. One end of the junction fails to match germline, which may point to a read error. The rearrangement links TRBV9 to TRBJ2-2; a possible D gene is TRBD2 (5 bases). The CDR3 has 16 residues. Germline V gives CDR1 SGDLS, CDR2 YYNGEE. Here the CDR3 reads CASSDRAFVNTGKLFF. DNA of the CDR3: TGTGCCAGCAGCGACCGGGCCTTCGTGAACACCGGGAAGCTGTTTTTT.

The J gene is TRBJ2-2, the V gene TRBV10-3; D remains ambiguous. CDR3 size: 11 residues. Trimming left V 3 bases short and J 8 bases short, with 4 bases between. Germline V gene lookup returns CDR1 ENHRY and CDR2 SYGVKD. CDR3 protein: CAISETGELFF. The DNA for the CDR3 is TGTGCCATCAGTGAAACAGGGGAGCTGTTTTTT.

The gene calls are TRBV10-3 and TRBJ1-2; possible D gene TRBD1, 6 bases. Germline CDR1 ENHRY, CDR2 SYGVKD. CDR3 length equals 16 residues. V dropped 3 bases and J dropped 0 bases, with 14 bases sitting between them. The CDR3 DNA follows: TGTGCCATCAGTGAAACAAGCGACAGGCCTAACTATGGCTACACCTTC. Amino acid sequence: CAISETSDRPNYGYTF.

The chain couples TRBV6-5 to TRBJ2-7, with TRBD1 identical over 8 bases. Losses at the gene ends were 5 bases for V and 1 base for J; bases not matched to a gene: 7. Germline V CDR1 and CDR2: MNHEY, SVGAGI. The CDR3 sequence is 15 residues long. The CDR3 DNA follows: TGTGCCAGCAGTCCGACAGGGGCCCGTTCCTACGAGCAGTACTTC. Residues: CASSPTGARSYEQYF.